Listed here are 27 T cell receptor beta chains from one sample, sequenced in a study of CD8+CD57+ T cells in acquired aplastic anemia. CD8+CD57+ cell expansion had been shown by flow cytometry in patients chosen for sequencing. Template material for TCR beta VDJ and CDR3 profiling consisted of genomic DNA. Via MiXCR, TCRdb re-called the reads, giving one row per CDR3 protein. The sample contains some 180,000 distinct CDR3 sequences, more than 60% of which appear only once. The sequenced sample consisted of sorted CD4+, CD8+, or CD8+CD57+ T cells (not recorded which) from PBMCs. Every receptor here comes from a human donor with aplastic anemia.

The chain carries TRBV7-2 and TRBJ1-5; D uncertain. Germline loops: CDR1 SGHTA, CDR2 FQGNSA. V was clipped by 8 bases and J by 0 bases, with 8 bases between them. CDR3 size: 13 residues. CDR3 sequence: CASGPGSNQPQHF. The CDR3 nucleotides are TGTGCCAGCGGCCCCGGTAGCAATCAGCCCCAGCATTTT.

V gene TRBV7-9 combines with J gene TRBJ2-7, with D possibly being TRBD1 (6 bases). Trimming stripped 5 bases from V and 2 bases from J, with 10 bases between. Germline loops: CDR1 SEHNR, CDR2 FQNEAQ (reference sequence). CDR3 size: 13 residues. Here the CDR3 DNA reads TGTGCCAGCAGCCCAGGGGTTCCCTACGAGCAGTACTTC. This gives the protein CASSPGVPYEQYF.

The chain joins TRBV11-2 to TRBJ2-7, with D tentatively TRBD2 (5 bases). The V and J ends lost 5 bases and 8 bases respectively, with 16 bases between them. This CDR3 contains 13 residues. The germline gives CDR1 SGHAT, CDR2 FQNNGV. Written as DNA, the CDR3 is TGTGCCAGCAGCCTAAGTTCGAAGACTAAGCAGTACTTC. Encoded protein: CASSLSSKTKQYF.

The sample holds many counts of this clonotype. J is TRBJ2-7 and V is TRBV20-1, with TRBD2 as a possible D gene (6 bases). The V gene's germline CDR1 is DFQATT and CDR2 SNEGSKA (reference sequence). This CDR3 is 15 amino acids long. V was shortened by 0 bases and J by 3 bases, with 15 bases between the two germline ends. The CDR3 protein is CSARDPQGGDYEQYF. The CDR3 nucleotides read TGCAGTGCTAGAGACCCCCAGGGCGGGGACTACGAGCAGTACTTC.

Concerning this clonotype: Mismatch with germline at one junction end may stem from a read error. This sequence joins TRBV20-1 and TRBJ1-1; tentatively, D is TRBD1 (5 bases). Germline values: CDR1 DFQATT, CDR2 SNEGSKA (reference sequence). The length of the CDR3 is 13 residues. The CDR3 nucleotides are TGCAGTACTAGGGGCGATAAGAACACTGAAGCTTTCTTT. This gives the protein CSTRGDKNTEAFF.

The genes are TRBV7-7 and TRBJ2-6; 8 nucleotides agree with TRBD1. This CDR3 has 15 residues. Germline assignment: CDR1 SSHAT and CDR2 FNYEAQ (reference sequence). Written as DNA, the CDR3 is TGTGCTAGCGCACAGGGGGGCTCTGGGGCCAACGTCCTGACTTTC. This translates into CASAQGGSGANVLTF.

This clonotype turned up a few times. The rearrangement joins TRBV6-6 to TRBJ2-1; possible D gene TRBD1, 5 bases. The length of the CDR3 is 14 residues. Germline assignment: CDR1 MNHNY and CDR2 SVGAGI (reference sequence). Trimming stripped 6 bases from V and 5 bases from J, with 14 bases between. This CDR3 is CASSFQGSDNEQFF. In DNA form, the CDR3 reads TGTGCCAGCAGCTTTCAGGGATCCGACAATGAGCAGTTCTTC.

This chain joins TRBV7-2 and TRBJ1-1, with unresolved D. Trimming removed 4 bases at V and 2 bases at J, with 11 bases between. Germline CDR1 is SGHTA and CDR2 is FQGNSA. The CDR3 length is 14 residues. The CDR3 region is CASSSWGANTEAFF. CDR3 in DNA: TGTGCCAGCAGCTCGTGGGGTGCTAACACTGAAGCTTTCTTT.

The genes are TRBV7-3 and TRBJ2-1, with 9 bases aligning to TRBD1. CDR3 size: 15 residues. V shed 2 bases and J 9 bases; nucleotides not matched to a gene: 8. The V gene's germline CDR1 is SGHTA and CDR2 FQGTGA. The CDR3 DNA sequence: TGTGCCAGCAGCTTACCGGGACAGGGATTCGGTGAGCAGTTCTTC. This gives the protein CASSLPGQGFGEQFF.

This clonotype was detected many times. The chain uses TRBV6-2 or TRBV6-3 and TRBJ1-1; D unclear. Looked up from germline, CDR1 is MNHEY and CDR2 is SVGEGT. The CDR3 spans 13 residues. Trimming took off 6 bases at V and 6 bases at J, with 14 bases between the two ends. CDR3 protein: CASRTGRKAEAFF. The CDR3 DNA follows: TGTGCCAGCAGAACGGGGAGGAAAGCTGAAGCTTTCTTT.

The chain has TRBV9 and TRBJ1-1; D call uncertain. The CDR3 is 13 amino acids. Trimming stripped 0 bases from V and 6 bases from J, with 9 bases between. Germline assignment: CDR1 SGDLS and CDR2 YYNGEE. Written as DNA, the CDR3 is TGTGCCAGCAGCGTAGAATACTCTTCTGAAGCTTTCTTT. Translated: CASSVEYSSEAFF.

This clonotype has only a few counts. The chain is built from TRBV7-9 and TRBJ2-7; D not resolved. Germline V gene data show CDR1 as SEHNR and CDR2 as FQNEAQ (reference sequence). V was cut by 1 base and J by 9 bases, with 16 bases left in between. The CDR3 runs 14 residues. The chain's CDR3 is CASSLVPTETGQYF. In DNA form, the CDR3 reads TGTGCCAGCAGCTTAGTTCCTACGGAAACGGGGCAGTACTTC.

V usage is TRBV7-9 and J usage is TRBJ1-6, with D possibly TRBD1 on 6 matching bases. Germline CDR1 SEHNR, CDR2 FQNEAQ (reference sequence). Deletions cut 1 base from V and 10 bases from J, with 14 bases between. The CDR3 consists of 15 residues. CDR3 residues: CASSLVGGPGSPLHF. CDR3 DNA: TGTGCCAGCAGCTTAGTAGGGGGTCCAGGCTCACCCCTCCACTTT.

The J gene is TRBJ2-7, the V gene TRBV2, with TRBD2 as a possible D gene (5 bases). The germline V gene has CDR1 SNHLY and CDR2 FYNNEI. Deletions cut 9 bases from V and 5 bases from J, with 14 bases between. The CDR3 loop spans 12 amino acids. This CDR3 reads CARTVRGNEQYV. In DNA, the CDR3 is TGTGCCAGAACCGTCCGGGGAAACGAGCAGTACGTC.

The chain is built from TRBV7-6 and TRBJ1-5; no reliable D call. V lost 1 base and J lost 6, with 16 bases in between. This CDR3 region has 16 residues. CDR1 and CDR2 from the germline V gene are SGHVS and FNYEAQ. CDR3 nucleotide sequence: TGTGCCAGCAGCTTAGGGTCCAGCACCCTGGGTCAGCCCCAGCATTTT. This encodes CASSLGSSTLGQPQHF.

This clonotype was seen once. The chain recombines TRBV29-1 with TRBJ1-1, with TRBD1 matching 7 bases. Germline V gene lookup returns CDR1 SQVTM and CDR2 ANQGSEA. The V gene end was trimmed by 6 bases and the J gene end by 5 bases; junction bases not matched to a gene: 15. The CDR3 runs to 15 residues. CDR3 sequence reads: CSVDLGTALRTEAFF. DNA of the CDR3: TGCAGCGTAGACCTAGGGACAGCCCTTAGGACTGAAGCTTTCTTT.

Concerning this clonotype itself: Sequence at one end of the junction differs from germline and may be a read error. V is TRBV15 and J is TRBJ1-6, with a possible D match to TRBD1 (6 bases). Germline V gene data show CDR1 as LNHNV and CDR2 as YYDKDF (reference sequence). This CDR3 has 15 residues. CDR3 residues: CATSSRGGDNLPLHF. CDR3 nucleotides: TGTGCCACCAGCAGCAGAGGGGGGGATAATTTACCCCTCCACTTT.

This rearrangement joins TRBV5-8 to TRBJ2-7, with 10 bases that match TRBD1. V shed 2 bases, J shed 1 base, and the junction held 3 bases outside the gene matches. The CDR3 is 15 residues long. CDR1 and CDR2 (germline): SGHTS, YDEGEE. The CDR3 spells CASSFRDRGSYEQYF. The CDR3 nucleotides are TGTGCCAGCAGCTTCCGGGACAGGGGATCCTACGAGCAGTACTTC.

This rearrangement joins TRBV5-1 to TRBJ2-2; no definite D call. This CDR3 comprises 13 residues. Germline CDR1 is SGHRS and CDR2 is YFSETQ. The V end lost 5 bases, the J end lost 5 bases, and 10 bases lay between the germline ends. The CDR3 DNA follows: TGCGCCAGCAGTGGTGTAGGGACCGGGGAGCTGTTTTTT. This gives the protein CASSGVGTGELFF.

The chain combines TRBV6-6 with TRBJ2-5; D is tentatively TRBD1 or TRBD2 (5 bases each). V was clipped by 6 bases and J by 3 bases, with 11 bases between them. The CDR3 is 13 residues long. Germline V gene lookup returns CDR1 MNHNY and CDR2 SVGAGI (reference sequence). The CDR3, as DNA: TGTGCCAGCAGCGGGACGGCCAAAGAGACCCAGTACTTC. This encodes CASSGTAKETQYF.

This clonotype was observed many times. The V call is TRBV5-1, the J call TRBJ1-1, with D possibly TRBD1 on 5 matching bases. Trimming cost V 0 bases and J 5 bases, with 14 bases left between them. The germline V gene encodes CDR1 SGHRS and CDR2 YFSETQ. CDR3 length: 15 residues. The CDR3 sequence is CASSLEGRVVTEAFF. The CDR3 DNA is TGCGCCAGCAGCTTGGAGGGACGGGTGGTGACTGAAGCTTTCTTT.

There are a few counts of this clonotype. The chain has TRBV2 and TRBJ1-6; possibly TRBD1 for D (5 bases). This CDR3 spans 13 amino acids. In germline, CDR1 is SNHLY, CDR2 FYNNEI. V was trimmed by 3 bases and J by 10 bases, leaving 10 bases between them. Here the CDR3 DNA reads TGTGCCAGCAGTGAGGGTCGGGGGTCACCCCTCCACTTT. Its translation: CASSEGRGSPLHF. Based on the CDR3 plus reference TRBV2 and TRBJ1-6, the full variable domain is EPEVTQTPSHQVTQMGQEVILRCVPISNHLYFYWYRQILGQKVEFLVSFYNNEISEKSEIFDDQFSVERPDGSNFTLKIRSTKLEDSAMYFCASSEGRGSPLHFGNGTRLTVT.

V is TRBV3-1 and J is TRBJ1-2; no definite D call. Deletions cut 7 bases from V and 2 bases from J, with 20 bases between. The CDR3 has 16 residues. Germline values: CDR1 LGHDT, CDR2 YNNKEL (reference sequence). This chain's CDR3 is CASTRGRIGNNYGYTF. DNA for the CDR3: TGTGCCAGCACCCGAGGGAGGATAGGGAACAACTATGGCTACACCTTC. The whole variable domain, remainder taken from reference TRBV3-1 and TRBJ1-2, is DTAVSQTPKYLVTQMGNDKSIKCEQNLGHDTMYWYKQDSKKFLKIMFSYNNKELIINETVPNRFSPKSPDKAHLNLHINSLELGDSAVYFCASTRGRIGNNYGYTFGSGTRLTVV.

As concerns this clonotype: At one boundary the junction diverges from the germline segment, which might be a read error. The chain has TRBV29-1 and TRBJ2-2; D possibly corresponds to TRBD1 (9 bases). Germline CDR1 and CDR2: SQVTM and ANQGSEA. This CDR3 region has 15 residues. DNA for the CDR3: TGCAGCGTTGAAGATCGGGGACAGGGTAGCGGGGAGCTGCTTTTT. It translates to CSVEDRGQGSGELLF.

J is TRBJ2-3 and V is TRBV27; 9 bases align to TRBD1. CDR3 length equals 13 residues. With 8 bases clipped from V and 11 bases from J, the junction kept 11 bases outside the gene matches. From germline, CDR1 is MNHEY and CDR2 SMNVEV (reference sequence). The DNA of the CDR3 is TGTGCCAGCGGCTTAGACAGGGGGAACGAGCAGTATTTT. Translation: CASGLDRGNEQYF.

V and J are TRBV9 and TRBJ1-6; D not certain. The germline CDR1 and CDR2 sequences are SGDLS and YYNGEE. The CDR3 totals 13 residues. Trimming removed 0 bases from V and 11 bases from J, with 9 bases in between. The CDR3: CASSVDGETPLHF. The CDR3 DNA reads as TGTGCCAGCAGCGTAGACGGGGAAACACCCCTCCACTTT.

This sequence joins TRBV3-1 and TRBJ2-2, with TRBD1 matching 8 bases. The CDR3 has 16 residues. Germline CDR1 and CDR2: LGHDT and YNNKEL (reference sequence). V lost 4 bases and J lost 5; bases outside the gene matches: 9. CDR3 nucleotides: TGTGCCAGCAGCCCAACACGGACAGGGTATACCGGGGAGCTGTTTTTT. Its protein product is CASSPTRTGYTGELFF. The variable domain in full, completed from reference TRBV3-1 and TRBJ2-2, reads DTAVSQTPKYLVTQMGNDKSIKCEQNLGHDTMYWYKQDSKKFLKIMFSYNNKELIINETVPNRFSPKSPDKAHLNLHINSLELGDSAVYFCASSPTRTGYTGELFFGEGSRLTVL.